A single sample is the source of the 9 T cell receptor beta chains below, sequenced in a study of blood T cells in healthy people across ages. Together with a sample-barcoded 5' primer, a J-beta primer mix was included in a second PCR lasting about 6 to 12 cycles. MiXCR, applied by TCRdb to the 5' RACE reads, yields one record per CDR3 protein. The table lists more than 650,000 distinct CDR3 sequences, approximately 22% of them singletons, with around 21% in the top ten. The sample was blood. All receptors derive from a man between 65 and 79 years old in good health.

The chain carries TRBV5-1 and TRBJ2-5; D not resolved. This CDR3 has 13 amino acids. Germline lookup yields CDR1 SGHRS and CDR2 YFSETQ. The V end was cut by 0 bases, the J end by 3 bases, with 6 bases between. CDR3 amino acids: CASSLVDEETQYF. The CDR3 bases are TGCGCCAGCAGCTTGGTTGACGAAGAGACCCAGTACTTC.

This clonotype was counted a few times. The chain recombines TRBV5-1 with TRBJ1-5, with D maybe TRBD1 (6 bases). The CDR3 runs to 15 residues. Germline V gene lookup returns CDR1 SGHRS and CDR2 YFSETQ. With 1 base removed from V and 6 bases from J, the gap between germline ends came to 14 bases. The CDR3 coding sequence is TGCGCCAGCAGCTTGACGGGGGCGGAGGTTCAGCCCCAGCATTTT. Translation gives CASSLTGAEVQPQHF.

Notes on this clonotype: A much bigger clone sits one base away, suggesting this may be a read error. The V call is TRBV12-3 or TRBV12-4, the J call TRBJ2-3; perhaps TRBD1 as D (5 bases). Trimming left V 6 bases short and J 5 bases short, with 18 bases between. CDR3 length: 15 amino acids. The CDR3 sequence is CASSIQAVTGDTQYF. CDR3 nucleotide sequence: TGTGCCAGCAGCATCCAGGCGGTCACAGGAGATACGCAGTATTTT.

CDR3 nucleotides: TGTGCCAGCAGTTACTATACGCGATCGGATCACAATGAGCAGTTCTTC. This sequence encodes CASSYYTRSDHNEQFF. V is TRBV6-6 and J is TRBJ2-1; D not resolved. CDR3 length equals 16 residues. Trimming pared 1 base from V and 5 bases from J, leaving 15 bases between. Per the germline V gene, CDR1 is MNHNY and CDR2 is SVGAGI (reference sequence).

The chain joins TRBV6-5 to TRBJ2-3; 10 bases line up with TRBD2. The germline CDR1 and CDR2 sequences are MNHEY and SVGAGI. V was clipped by 6 bases and J by 4 bases; unmatched bases: 7. CDR3 length equals 15 residues. The CDR3 DNA reads as TGTGCCAGCAGACCAGGACTAGCGGTACCAGATACGCAGTATTTT. Translating gives CASRPGLAVPDTQYF.

This clonotype was observed many times. The chain employs TRBV12-3 or TRBV12-4 and TRBJ2-1; D is undetermined. The CDR3 is 11 residues long. The germline V and J ends were trimmed by 3 bases and 6 bases, with 3 bases remaining between them. The CDR3 is CASSFSNEQFF. The CDR3 region has the DNA TGTGCCAGCAGTTTCTCCAATGAGCAGTTCTTC.

The chain links TRBV3-1 to TRBJ2-5, with 10 bases aligning to TRBD1. With V trimmed by 3 bases and J by 4 bases, 5 bases remained unmatched. Germline V gives CDR1 LGHDT, CDR2 YNNKEL (reference sequence). The CDR3 runs to 15 residues. The CDR3 protein is CASSHGQGVPETQYF. The DNA for the CDR3 is TGTGCCAGCAGCCACGGACAGGGGGTTCCAGAGACCCAGTACTTC.

The rearrangement links TRBV4-1 to TRBJ1-2, with TRBD1 as a possible D gene (6 bases). V lost 0 bases and J 6 bases, leaving 14 bases between the germline ends. The length of the CDR3 is 15 residues. The germline CDR1 and CDR2 sequences are MGHRA and YSYEKL. CDR3 DNA: TGCGCCAGCAGCCAAGAATTGGGGGCTGACCATGGCTACACCTTC. Translating gives CASSQELGADHGYTF.

This clonotype occurred a few times. V usage is TRBV4-3 and J usage is TRBJ2-1, with 8 bases aligning to TRBD2. The CDR3 length is 15 residues. Germline V gene data show CDR1 as LGHNA and CDR2 as YSLEER. V was pared by 7 bases and J by 10 bases, with 15 bases of the junction left unmatched. The CDR3 reads CASTPTTAGVSEQFF. The CDR3 bases are TGCGCCAGCACACCAACAACAGCGGGAGTTTCGGAGCAGTTCTTC.